The T cell receptor beta chain described here comes from a study of blood T cell repertoires in COVID-19. Study in general: Specimens from acute and convalescent COVID-19 originated in the United States, Italy and Spain. Nucleic acid was either cDNA or gDNA, and it came from T cells, B-cell-depleted T cells, or PBMCs.

This clone was picked up one time. Original processing methods: Reference gene primer amplification yielded estimated nucleated cell counts. TCRdb's table, derived via immunoSEQ multiplex PCR, lists solely in-frame clones and lacks some. V, J and clone size are taken as reported in that table, and D and trimming were inferred from the DNA itself. The profile covers about 110,000 clones, with roughly 87% appearing a single time and more than 4% taken by the ten largest. The CDR3 length is 15 residues. V lost 6 bases and J 2 bases, leaving 13 bases between the germline ends. Germline loops: CDR1 PRHDT, CDR2 FYEKMQ (reference sequence).

Sequencing input: peripheral blood. This TCR came from a human donor in a cohort sampled during active COVID-19. The rearrangement links TRBV13 to TRBJ2-2, with a tentative D call TRBD1 (6 bases). This CDR3 reads CASRLPGQNTGELFF. The CDR3 DNA sequence: TGTGCCAGCAGACTCCCGGGACAAAACACCGGGGAGCTGTTTTTT.